These 20 T cell receptor beta chains originate from one sample sequenced in a study of T-cell memory formation after mild COVID-19. TCRdb re-called the 5' RACE reads through MiXCR, storing one row per CDR3 protein. Counted here are about 340,000 distinct CDR3 sequences, over 10% occurring once; the ten biggest clones make up roughly a fifth. Specimen: PBMCs or a T cell subset sorted from them (not recorded which). The source is a man younger than 35 who had mild COVID-19 (a few samples of this study predate the infection). Cell type and time point are not known.

This clonotype was seen more than once but under ten times. The rearrangement uses TRBV28 and TRBJ2-7; 7 positions agree with TRBD1. This CDR3 is built from 15 residues. Germline-derived CDR1 and CDR2 are MDHEN and SYDVKM. Unmatched junction bases numbered 10, after V lost 5 bases and J lost 3 bases. The chain's CDR3 is CASSPPDRHVYEQYV. The CDR3 DNA is TGTGCCAGCAGTCCCCCGGACAGGCACGTCTACGAGCAGTACGTC.

This clonotype was seen a handful of times. The rearrangement links TRBV6-5 to TRBJ2-6; D gene ambiguous. Germline-derived CDR1 and CDR2 are MNHEY and SVGAGI. The CDR3 is 18 amino acids. V lost 7 bases, J lost 0 bases, and 19 bases lay in between. The CDR3 DNA follows: TGTGCCAGCAAGGTGGGGTGGGGTACCGGCTCTGGGGCCAACGTCCTGACTTTC. Translating gives CASKVGWGTGSGANVLTF.

This clonotype was seen only a few times. This rearrangement joins TRBV12-3 or TRBV12-4 to TRBJ2-1, with 11 bases lining up with TRBD2. V lost 7 bases and J lost 4; bases outside the gene matches: 6. CDR3 length equals 15 residues. CDR3: CASTSTSGVYNEQFF. The DNA for the CDR3 is TGTGCCAGCACTTCGACTAGCGGGGTGTACAATGAGCAGTTCTTC.

The chain carries TRBV7-8 and TRBJ2-7, with TRBD2 identical over 11 bases. V was pared by 5 bases and J by 9 bases, with 9 bases of the junction left unmatched. Per germline, CDR1 SGHVS and CDR2 FQNEAQ. The CDR3 loop spans 14 amino acids. Here the CDR3 DNA reads TGTGCCAGCAGCCTCTCCGGGACTAGCGGTGTGCAGTACTTC. Translating gives CASSLSGTSGVQYF.

The chain links TRBV29-1 to TRBJ2-1; maybe TRBD2 (6 bases). CDR3 length: 10 residues. Germline V gene data show CDR1 as SQVTM and CDR2 as ANQGSEA. V was shortened by 4 bases and J by 9 bases, with 7 bases between the two germline ends. The CDR3: CSVGRGEQFF. The DNA of the CDR3 is TGCAGCGTTGGGAGGGGTGAGCAGTTCTTC.

A few counts support this clonotype. The gene calls are TRBV11-1 and TRBJ2-1; D ambiguous. There are 18 residues in the CDR3. Trimming removed 2 bases from V and 5 bases from J, with 22 bases in between. The germline V gene has CDR1 SGHAT and CDR2 FQDESV (reference sequence). CDR3 loop: CASSLRWGRLRPHNEQFF. The CDR3 bases are TGTGCCAGCAGCTTAAGGTGGGGTAGGCTTCGACCACACAATGAGCAGTTCTTC.

The V call is TRBV5-1, the J call TRBJ2-7; D may match TRBD1 or TRBD2 (5 bases each). Germline lookup yields CDR1 SGHRS and CDR2 YFSETQ. Trimming removed 4 bases at V and 3 bases at J, with 17 bases between. CDR3 length: 15 residues. CDR3 residues: CASSNGPGTYYEQYF. CDR3 coding DNA: TGCGCCAGCAGCAATGGACCCGGGACCTACTACGAGCAGTACTTC.

This clonotype was detected many times. The gene calls are TRBV6-2 or TRBV6-3 and TRBJ2-3; no clear D gene. CDR3 length equals 13 residues. Germline-derived CDR1 and CDR2 are MNHEY and SVGEGT. V was pared by 6 bases and J by 6 bases, with 13 bases between. The CDR3 protein is CASRPTSTDTQYF. The CDR3 DNA sequence: TGTGCCAGCAGACCTACCTCCACGGATACGCAGTATTTT.

This clonotype has only one observation. This chain joins TRBV11-2 and TRBJ2-1; maybe TRBD2 (6 bases). Germline V gene data show CDR1 as SGHAT and CDR2 as FQNNGV. The CDR3 is 13 amino acids. V was cut by 4 bases and J by 8 bases, with 12 bases left in between. The CDR3 nucleotides read TGTGCCAGCAGCTGGGAGGCCGAGGATGAGCAGTTCTTC. Its protein is CASSWEAEDEQFF.

This clonotype was seen more than once but under ten times. V and J are TRBV5-1 and TRBJ2-1; 15 bases are a match to TRBD2. Trimming at V came to 4 bases and at J to 6 bases, leaving 5 bases not matched to a gene. The length of the CDR3 is 16 residues. Per the germline V gene, CDR1 is SGHRS and CDR2 is YFSETQ. DNA for the CDR3: TGCGCCAGCAGCCTACAGGGACTAGCGGGGGGCAATGAGCAGTTCTTC. It codes for CASSLQGLAGGNEQFF.

Ten or more counts support this clonotype. This chain joins TRBV6-5 and TRBJ1-2, with D possibly TRBD1 on 5 matching bases. This CDR3 region has 14 residues. The germline V gene encodes CDR1 MNHEY and CDR2 SVGAGI. Trimming took 6 bases from V and 4 from J, leaving 15 bases between them. The CDR3 loop reads CASSPGGTGYGYTF. The CDR3 coding sequence is TGTGCCAGCAGCCCGGGGGGTACCGGCTATGGCTACACCTTC.

The chain couples TRBV7-9 to TRBJ1-1; D not resolved. Germline CDR1 reads SEHNR; CDR2 reads FQNEAQ (reference sequence). The CDR3 runs to 13 residues. V was cut by 7 bases and J by 4 bases, with 13 bases left in between. This CDR3 is CASNSHGGTEAFF. CDR3 nucleotides: TGTGCCAGCAACTCCCATGGTGGCACTGAAGCTTTCTTT.

This clonotype was detected a few times. This sequence joins TRBV10-3 and TRBJ1-1; unclear D gene. This CDR3 is built from 11 residues. From germline, CDR1 is ENHRY and CDR2 SYGVKD. V lost 1 base and J lost 7, with 4 bases in between. The CDR3 protein is CAISEYGEAFF. In DNA, the CDR3 is TGTGCCATCAGTGAGTACGGTGAAGCTTTCTTT.

There are a few counts of this clonotype. The CDR3 reads CASSQGRARATNEQFF. The CDR3 coding sequence is TGCGCCAGCAGCCAAGGTCGGGCCAGGGCCACTAATGAGCAGTTCTTC. The chain has TRBV4-1 and TRBJ2-1, with D perhaps matching TRBD1 (5 bases). The CDR3 length is 16 residues. Looked up from germline, CDR1 is MGHRA and CDR2 is YSYEKL. Trimming stripped 1 base from V and 7 bases from J, with 17 bases between.

The genes are TRBV20-1 and TRBJ2-1; perhaps TRBD2 as D (5 bases). This CDR3 is 12 amino acids long. Germline V gene data show CDR1 as DFQATT and CDR2 as SNEGSKA (reference sequence). Trimming cost V 6 bases and J 5 bases, with 11 bases left between them. Here the CDR3 DNA reads TGCAGTGCCCGCCGGGGAAACAATGAGCAGTTCTTC. Amino acids: CSARRGNNEQFF.

V and J are TRBV20-1 and TRBJ1-5; D call uncertain. Deletions cut 0 bases from V and 3 bases from J, with 3 bases between. Per germline, CDR1 DFQATT and CDR2 SNEGSKA (reference sequence). This CDR3 has 12 residues. The CDR3 reads CSARDNNQPQHF. The DNA of the CDR3 is TGCAGTGCTAGAGACAACAATCAGCCCCAGCATTTT.

This chain joins TRBV5-1 and TRBJ1-1; D is possibly TRBD1 (5 bases). The CDR3 has 14 amino acids. Trimming stripped 4 bases from V and 0 bases from J, with 10 bases between. Germline V gives CDR1 SGHRS, CDR2 YFSETQ. The CDR3 sequence is CASSLRELNTEAFF. In DNA form, the CDR3 reads TGCGCCAGCAGCCTCAGGGAATTGAACACTGAAGCTTTCTTT.

This clonotype was counted many times. This rearrangement joins TRBV6-6 to TRBJ1-6; D is perhaps TRBD1 (5 bases). Per germline, CDR1 MNHNY and CDR2 SVGAGI (reference sequence). The germline V and J ends were trimmed by 3 bases and 5 bases, with 17 bases remaining between them. The CDR3 has 17 amino acids. DNA for the CDR3: TGTGCCAGCAGTTATTTGAGGGTGTCAGGGAATAATTCACCCCTCCACTTT. It is translated as CASSYLRVSGNNSPLHF.

In this sample, this clonotype turned up a few times. This chain uses TRBV18 with TRBJ2-3; 9 positions agree with TRBD2. The CDR3 extends over 16 amino acids. Unmatched junction bases numbered 11, after V lost 3 bases and J lost 7 bases. Germline values: CDR1 KGHSH, CDR2 LQKENI. CDR3 region: CASSPGLAGPPYTQYF. Here the CDR3 DNA reads TGTGCCAGCTCACCGGGACTAGCAGGTCCCCCCTATACGCAGTATTTT. Looking up the rest from reference TRBV18 and TRBJ2-3 gives the full variable domain: NAGVMQNPRHLVRRRGQEARLRCSPMKGHSHVYWYRQLPEEGLKFMVYLQKENIIDESGMPKERFSAEFPKEGPSILRIQQVVRGDSAAYFCASSPGLAGPPYTQYFGPGTRLTVL.

There are a few counts of this clonotype. This chain uses TRBV27 with TRBJ1-5; D gene uncertain. Germline V gives CDR1 MNHEY, CDR2 SMNVEV (reference sequence). This CDR3 comprises 14 residues. Trimming took off 2 bases at V and 7 bases at J, with 12 bases between the two ends. The CDR3 protein is CASSLGGFDQPQHF. CDR3 DNA sequence: TGTGCCAGCAGTTTAGGAGGGTTCGACCAGCCCCAGCATTTT.